The T cell receptor beta chain described here comes from a study of beta chain features in type 1 diabetes. Study summary: Sorted cells numbering some 110 million were examined across all samples. Study-level results: Within each of all four CD4+ subsets, Type 1 diabetes patients had TCRB CDR3s that were moderately but significantly shorter.

Expressed TCRB transcripts were sequenced after all isolated RNA was converted to cDNA. Here immunoSEQ multiplex PCR was the method, and the copy in TCRdb shows in-frame clones only, minus some. Among over 150,000 clones, approximately 7.9% were seen once, and the ten largest hold about 0.5%. V lost 0 bases and J 4 bases, leaving 10 bases between the germline ends. The CDR3 is 15 amino acids. Germline-derived CDR1 and CDR2 are MNHNY and SVGAGI (reference sequence). This clone was observed once. No antigen is known for it. The sequence was collected from a young man with type 1 diabetes. The chain is built from TRBV6-6 and TRBJ2-1; D is possibly TRBD2 (6 bases). Material: central memory CD4+ T cells from blood. This CDR3 reads CASSYSSRGYNEQFF. The CDR3 DNA sequence: TGTGCCAGCAGTTACTCGTCACGGGGGTACAATGAGCAGTTCTTC.